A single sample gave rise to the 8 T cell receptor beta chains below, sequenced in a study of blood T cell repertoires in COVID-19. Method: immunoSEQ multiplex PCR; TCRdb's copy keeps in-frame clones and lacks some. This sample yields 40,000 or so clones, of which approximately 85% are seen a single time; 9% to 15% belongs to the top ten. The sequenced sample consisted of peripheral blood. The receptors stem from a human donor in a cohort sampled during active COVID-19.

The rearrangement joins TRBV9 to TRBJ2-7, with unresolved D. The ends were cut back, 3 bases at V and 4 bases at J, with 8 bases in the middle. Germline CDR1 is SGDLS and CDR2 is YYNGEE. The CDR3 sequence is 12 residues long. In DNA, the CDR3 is TGTGCCAGCAGCGCTGGCGGTTACGAGCAGTACTTC. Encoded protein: CASSAGGYEQYF.

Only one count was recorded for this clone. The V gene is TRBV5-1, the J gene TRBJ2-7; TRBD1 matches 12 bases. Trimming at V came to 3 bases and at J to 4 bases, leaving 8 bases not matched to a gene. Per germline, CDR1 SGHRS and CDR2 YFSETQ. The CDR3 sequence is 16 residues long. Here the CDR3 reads CASSWGQGARSYEQYF. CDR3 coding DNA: TGCGCCAGCAGCTGGGGACAGGGGGCGAGGTCTTACGAGCAGTACTTC.

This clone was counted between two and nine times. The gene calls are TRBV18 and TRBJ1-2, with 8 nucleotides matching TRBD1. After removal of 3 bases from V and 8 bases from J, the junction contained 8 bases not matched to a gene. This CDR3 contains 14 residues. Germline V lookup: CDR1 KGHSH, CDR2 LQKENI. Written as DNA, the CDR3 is TGTGCCAGCTCACCTGGAGACAGGGGATTAGGCTACACCTTC. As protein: CASSPGDRGLGYTF.

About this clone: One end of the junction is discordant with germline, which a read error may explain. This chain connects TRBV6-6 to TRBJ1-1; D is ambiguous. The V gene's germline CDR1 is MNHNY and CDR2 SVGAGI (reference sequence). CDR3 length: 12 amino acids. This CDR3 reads CAGSAGEFQAFF. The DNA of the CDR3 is TGTGCCGGCAGTGCCGGGGAATTTCAAGCTTTCTTT.

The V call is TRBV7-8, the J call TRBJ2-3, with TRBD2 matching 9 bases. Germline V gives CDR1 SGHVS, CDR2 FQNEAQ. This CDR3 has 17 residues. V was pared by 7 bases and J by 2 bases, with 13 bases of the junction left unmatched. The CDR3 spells CASTPLIAGVPTDTQYF. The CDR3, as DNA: TGTGCCAGCACCCCCTTGATAGCGGGGGTCCCCACAGATACGCAGTATTTT.

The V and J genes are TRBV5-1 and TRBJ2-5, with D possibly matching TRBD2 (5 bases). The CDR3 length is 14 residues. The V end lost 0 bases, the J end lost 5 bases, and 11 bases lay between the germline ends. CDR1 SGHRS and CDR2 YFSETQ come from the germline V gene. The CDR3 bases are TGCGCCAGCAGCTTGGCCGTCAGAGGGGAGACCCAGTACTTC. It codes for CASSLAVRGETQYF.

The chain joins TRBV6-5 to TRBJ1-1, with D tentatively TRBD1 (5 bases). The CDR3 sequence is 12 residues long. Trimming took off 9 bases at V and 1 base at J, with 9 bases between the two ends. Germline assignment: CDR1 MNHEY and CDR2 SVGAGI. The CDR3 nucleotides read TGTGCCAGTTTAACAGGGAACACTGAAGCTTTCTTT. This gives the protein CASLTGNTEAFF.

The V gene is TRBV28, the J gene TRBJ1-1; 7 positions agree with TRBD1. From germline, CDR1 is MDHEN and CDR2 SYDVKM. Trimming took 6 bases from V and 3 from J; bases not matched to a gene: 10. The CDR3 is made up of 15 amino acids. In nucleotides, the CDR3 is TGTGCCAGCAGCCTGGAGACAGGGTATTACACTGAAGCTTTCTTT. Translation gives CASSLETGYYTEAFF.